These 16 T cell receptor beta chains share one sample of origin, sequenced in a study of blood T cells in healthy people across ages. The authors ran a second PCR of 7 to 11 cycles using a sample-barcoded 5' primer and a J-beta primer mix. Via MiXCR, TCRdb re-called the 5' RACE reads, giving one row per CDR3 protein. The data show hundreds of thousands of distinct CDR3 sequences, with roughly half seen just once and about 13% held by the top ten. The sample comprised blood. Receptors originate from a woman of 80 years or more in good health.

This clonotype was counted many times. The chain links TRBV6-5 to TRBJ2-1; D assignment may be TRBD1 or TRBD2 (6 bases each). Germline V gene sequence: CDR1 MNHEY, CDR2 SVGAGI. This CDR3 has 14 amino acids. Trimming took 8 bases from V and 9 from J, leaving 20 bases between them. CDR3 coding DNA: TGTGCCAGCCACAGGGATATTTACGGGGGTGAGCAGTTCTTC. This sequence encodes CASHRDIYGGEQFF.

At least ten counts were recorded for this clonotype. The J gene is TRBJ2-3, the V gene TRBV5-1, with TRBD1 identical over 7 bases. After removal of 4 bases from V and 1 base from J, the junction contained 6 bases not matched to a gene. Germline CDR1 and CDR2: SGHRS and YFSETQ. The CDR3 has 15 residues. The CDR3 is CASSRGQGGTDTQYF. CDR3 bases: TGCGCCAGCAGCAGGGGGCAGGGGGGCACAGATACGCAGTATTTT.

This clonotype was seen only a few times. The chain is built from TRBV5-1 and TRBJ2-1, with 8 bases lining up with TRBD1. CDR3 length: 14 amino acids. Germline V lookup: CDR1 SGHRS, CDR2 YFSETQ. Trimming cost V 6 bases and J 6 bases; bases outside gene matches: 8. The CDR3 loop is CASTLSTGVNEQFF. DNA of the CDR3: TGCGCCAGCACCCTATCGACAGGGGTCAATGAGCAGTTCTTC.

This clonotype was seen just once. The V and J genes are TRBV20-1 and TRBJ1-2; maybe TRBD1 (6 bases). Trimming took 0 bases from V and 4 from J, leaving 12 bases between them. The CDR3 is 14 residues long. The germline V gene encodes CDR1 DFQATT and CDR2 SNEGSKA (reference sequence). CDR3 amino acids: CSARDKGGGYGYTF. CDR3 coding DNA: TGCAGTGCTAGAGATAAGGGGGGAGGCTATGGCTACACCTTC.

This clonotype was detected ten times or more. V usage is TRBV4-2 and J usage is TRBJ2-5; D gene uncertain. Trimming removed 0 bases from V and 1 base from J, with 9 bases in between. This CDR3 is built from 15 residues. Germline V gene lookup returns CDR1 LGHNA and CDR2 YNFKEQ. This chain's CDR3 is CASSQDLTVQETQYF. The DNA of the CDR3 is TGTGCCAGCAGCCAAGATCTAACCGTCCAAGAGACCCAGTACTTC.

This clonotype came up many times. This chain uses TRBV28 with TRBJ2-7; 7 bases line up with TRBD1. Germline loops: CDR1 MDHEN, CDR2 SYDVKM. This CDR3 spans 11 amino acids. The junction had 5 bases not matched to a gene; V was cut back by 4 bases and J by 11 bases. CDR3 amino acids: CASSSVQGKYF. The CDR3 bases are TGTGCCAGCAGTTCAGTACAGGGGAAGTACTTC.

A note on this clonotype: This may come from a read error, since a much larger clone is one base off. CDR3 sequence (DNA): TGCAGTGCTCGGGGTATCGCTAGCACAGATACGCAGTATTTT. Its translation: CSARGIASTDTQYF. The chain joins TRBV20-1 to TRBJ2-3; D possibly corresponds to TRBD2 (5 bases). The germline V and J ends were trimmed by 5 bases and 0 bases, with 12 bases remaining between them. The CDR3 runs to 14 residues. Germline values: CDR1 DFQATT, CDR2 SNEGSKA (reference sequence).

The sample holds many counts of this clonotype. The chain links TRBV9 to TRBJ1-5, with a tentative D call TRBD1 (5 bases). V dropped 0 bases and J dropped 3 bases, with 10 bases sitting between them. The length of the CDR3 is 15 residues. CDR1 is SGDLS, CDR2 YYNGEE, per germline. The CDR3 DNA reads as TGTGCCAGCAGCGTAGAAGGGGTAATCAATCAGCCCCAGCATTTT. This codes for CASSVEGVINQPQHF. The entire variable domain, with the rest obtained from reference TRBV9 and TRBJ1-5, is as follows: DSGVTQTPKHLITATGQRVTLRCSPRSGDLSVYWYQQSLDQGLQFLIQYYNGEERAKGNILERFSAQQFPDLHSELNLSSLELGDSALYFCASSVEGVINQPQHFGDGTRLSIL.

The rearrangement joins TRBV12-3 or TRBV12-4 to TRBJ1-2; D is unclear. V was shortened by 1 base and J by 2 bases, with 14 bases between the two germline ends. CDR3 length: 16 amino acids. CDR3 region: CASSLVPGNQNYGYTF. For the CDR3, the DNA is TGTGCCAGCAGTTTAGTCCCAGGAAATCAAAACTATGGCTACACCTTC.

As for this clonotype: This clone may be a read error of a much larger clone one base away. The genes are TRBV20-1 and TRBJ2-7; possibly TRBD2 for D (6 bases). CDR3 length: 10 amino acids. CDR1 and CDR2 from the germline V gene are DFQATT and SNEGSKA (reference sequence). V shed 7 bases and J shed 10 bases, with 14 bases lying between them. CDR3: CSGQWEAQYF. In DNA form, the CDR3 reads TGCAGTGGGCAGTGGGAGGCCCAGTACTTC.

This clonotype came up once. A much larger clone differs by one base, so this may be a read error. This chain links TRBV7-4 with TRBJ1-5; D call uncertain. Trimming shortened V by 11 bases and J by 0 bases, and 17 bases separated the two germline ends. Per germline, CDR1 SGHVT and CDR2 SQSDAQ. The length of the CDR3 is 15 residues. The CDR3, as DNA: TGTGCCGGCACCCGAACAAAGAATAGCAATCAGCCCCAGCATTTT. It codes for CAGTRTKNSNQPQHF.

This chain uses TRBV3-1 with TRBJ1-4; D call uncertain. Germline V CDR1 and CDR2: LGHDT, YNNKEL (reference sequence). The ends were cut back, 3 bases at V and 7 bases at J, with 6 bases in the middle. The CDR3 sequence is 12 residues long. Here the CDR3 DNA reads TGTGCCAGCAGCCAGGTCGGTGAAAAACTGTTTTTT. Translation gives CASSQVGEKLFF.

This clonotype was observed many times. V and J are TRBV7-3 and TRBJ2-3; tentative D call: TRBD2 (6 bases). Looked up from germline, CDR1 is SGHTA and CDR2 is FQGTGA. The length of the CDR3 is 16 residues. The V end was cut by 3 bases, the J end by 2 bases, with 15 bases between. The CDR3 reads CASSFGGPLDTDTQYF. CDR3 nucleotides: TGTGCCAGCAGCTTCGGGGGACCACTTGACACAGATACGCAGTATTTT.

The rearrangement links TRBV28 to TRBJ1-2; no clear D gene. The germline gives CDR1 MDHEN, CDR2 SYDVKM. The CDR3 runs 12 residues. Trimming removed 3 bases at V and 3 bases at J, with 5 bases between. The CDR3 is CASSFTDYGYTF. CDR3 nucleotides: TGTGCCAGCAGTTTTACGGACTATGGCTACACCTTC.

For this clonotype: The junction and the germline gene differ at one end; a read error may be behind it. The chain has TRBV28 and TRBJ2-7; 8 positions match TRBD1. This CDR3 has 12 residues. CDR1 and CDR2 from the germline V gene are MDHEN and SYDVKM. In DNA form, the CDR3 reads TGTACCAGCAGTCGACAGGGGATGGTGCAGTACTTC. Translated: CTSSRQGMVQYF. The full variable domain, rest sourced from reference TRBV28 and TRBJ2-7, is DVKVTQSSRYLVKRTGEKVFLECVQDMDHENMFWYRQDPGLGLRLIYFSYDVKMKEKGDIPEGYSVSREKKERFSLILESASTNQTSMYLCTSSRQGMVQYFGPGTRLTVT.

Many counts were recorded for this clonotype. This chain links TRBV7-2 with TRBJ2-3; D unclear. Germline V gene lookup returns CDR1 SGHTA and CDR2 FQGNSA. V lost 5 bases to trimming and J lost 4 bases, with 10 bases between them. The CDR3 has 13 amino acids. The CDR3: CASSRDTADTQYF. CDR3 nucleotides: TGTGCCAGCAGCCGAGACACGGCAGATACGCAGTATTTT. Drawing the rest from reference TRBV7-2 and TRBJ2-3, the complete variable domain is GAGVSQSPSNKVTEKGKDVELRCDPISGHTALYWYRQSLGQGLEFLIYFQGNSAPDKSGLPSDRFSAERTGGSVSTLTIQRTQQEDSAVYLCASSRDTADTQYFGPGTRLTVL.